Shown below are 25 T cell receptor beta chains from a single sample sequenced in a study of blood T cell repertoires in COVID-19. Clones were sequenced by immunoSEQ multiplex PCR, and TCRdb holds only the in-frame ones, with some missing. The data hold approximately 110,000 clones, with over 80% observed a single time. Sequencing input: peripheral blood. Receptor source: a human donor in a cohort sampled during active COVID-19.

Notes on this clone: Germline and junction disagree at one end, which may indicate a read error. The chain joins TRBV4-3 to TRBJ2-1; 8 nucleotides line up with TRBD1. The CDR3 runs 12 residues. Per germline, CDR1 LGHNA and CDR2 YSLEER. The CDR3 loop is CASSRGQGNPIF. In nucleotides, the CDR3 is TGCGCCAGCAGCCGTGGACAGGGAAATCCGATCTTC.

The chain joins TRBV4-2 to TRBJ2-1; 7 nucleotides agree with TRBD2. CDR1 and CDR2 from the germline V gene are LGHNA and YNFKEQ. The length of the CDR3 is 13 residues. V dropped 8 bases and J dropped 8; count of bases not matched to a gene: 9. This chain's CDR3 is CASGSGPEDEQFF. The CDR3 nucleotides are TGTGCCAGCGGTAGCGGGCCCGAGGATGAGCAGTTCTTC.

This rearrangement joins TRBV11-2 to TRBJ1-5; 10 bases match TRBD1. Germline CDR1 is SGHAT and CDR2 is FQNNGV. This CDR3 comprises 15 residues. V lost 5 bases and J lost 7; bases outside the gene matches: 8. The CDR3 nucleotides are TGTGCCAGCAGCCCCCGGACAGGGGGAGGCCAGCCCCAGCATTTT. As protein: CASSPRTGGGQPQHF. Based on the CDR3 plus reference TRBV11-2 and TRBJ1-5, the full variable domain is EAGVAQSPRYKIIEKRQSVAFWCNPISGHATLYWYQQILGQGPKLLIQFQNNGVVDDSQLPKDRFSAERLKGVDSTLKIQPAKLEDSAVYLCASSPRTGGGQPQHFGDGTRLSIL.

The chain has TRBV27 and TRBJ2-3; 7 bases align to TRBD1. There are 15 residues in the CDR3. Trimming removed 1 base from V and 8 bases from J; junction bases left unmatched: 9. CDR1 and CDR2 from the germline V gene are MNHEY and SMNVEV (reference sequence). DNA for the CDR3: TGTGCCAGCAGTTTATTCGAATGGGACAGTAGTACGCAGTATTTT. Translation gives CASSLFEWDSSTQYF.

V gene TRBV6-6 combines with J gene TRBJ2-2; no clear D gene. V was cut by 0 bases and J by 6 bases, with 8 bases left in between. The germline V gene has CDR1 MNHNY and CDR2 SVGAGI (reference sequence). This CDR3 has 14 amino acids. CDR3 DNA sequence: TGTGCCAGCAGTTACTCGAGGTCCCCCGGGGAGCTGTTTTTT. The encoded protein is CASSYSRSPGELFF.

Regarding this clone: Other DNA sequences in the sample encode the same CDR3. The chain links TRBV6-1 to TRBJ2-6; D unresolved. This CDR3 comprises 15 residues. CDR1 MNHNS and CDR2 SASEGT come from the germline V gene. The V end was cut by 2 bases, the J end by 0 bases, with 5 bases between. CDR3 in amino acids: CASSESHSGANVLTF. CDR3 DNA: TGTGCCAGCAGTGAAAGCCACTCTGGGGCCAACGTCCTGACTTTC.

V is TRBV7-9 and J is TRBJ1-6; 9 bases line up with TRBD1. CDR1 is SEHNR, CDR2 FQNEAQ, per germline (reference sequence). Unmatched junction bases numbered 3, after V lost 1 base and J lost 8 bases. This CDR3 region has 15 residues. In DNA form, the CDR3 reads TGTGCCAGCAGCTTAGGGGACAGGGATGATTCACCCCTCCACTTT. It codes for CASSLGDRDDSPLHF.

V and J are TRBV5-1 and TRBJ2-7, with D maybe TRBD1 (6 bases). The CDR3 length is 13 residues. The V gene lost 4 bases and the J gene lost 0 bases, with 8 bases spanning the gap. CDR1 and CDR2 from the germline V gene are SGHRS and YFSETQ. The CDR3 sequence: CASSPDSSYEQYF. The CDR3, as DNA: TGCGCCAGCAGCCCGGACAGCTCCTACGAGCAGTACTTC.

The gene calls are TRBV7-6 and TRBJ2-7; TRBD2 is a possible D gene (6 bases). CDR3 length: 16 residues. V lost 5 bases to trimming and J lost 4 bases, with 21 bases between them. From germline, CDR1 is SGHVS and CDR2 FNYEAQ. In DNA, the CDR3 is TGTGCCAGCAGCGATGGGGGAGGAGGCTCGAGGTACGAGCAGTACTTC. This gives the protein CASSDGGGGSRYEQYF.

This chain joins TRBV7-2 and TRBJ2-4; D is undetermined. V was shortened by 1 base and J by 0 bases, with 7 bases between the two germline ends. Germline V gives CDR1 SGHTA, CDR2 FQGNSA. There are 15 residues in the CDR3. The CDR3 sequence: CASSLGGSAKNIQYF. In DNA form, the CDR3 reads TGTGCCAGCAGCTTAGGCGGTTCAGCCAAAAACATTCAGTACTTC.

This clone was recorded once. This chain links TRBV19 with TRBJ1-1; TRBD1 might be the D (6 bases). This CDR3 spans 18 amino acids. CDR1 is LNHDA and CDR2 is SQIVND in the germline V gene (reference sequence). V was shortened by 3 bases and J by 4 bases, with 24 bases between the two germline ends. The DNA for the CDR3 is TGTGCCAGTAGTATCCTTAATATTCGTCCGGGACATTTCACTGAAGCTTTCTTT. Translating gives CASSILNIRPGHFTEAFF.

The V and J genes are TRBV25-1 and TRBJ2-7; 10 bases fit TRBD1. The germline gives CDR1 MGHDK, CDR2 SYGVNS. Trimming at V came to 0 bases and at J to 5 bases, leaving 4 bases not matched to a gene. The CDR3 extends over 15 amino acids. CDR3 coding DNA: TGTGCCAGCAGTGAATATTTCGGGACAGGGGACGAGCAGTACTTC. Protein product: CASSEYFGTGDEQYF.

The rearrangement links TRBV5-4 to TRBJ2-7; 11 nucleotides line up with TRBD1. Germline loops: CDR1 SGHNT, CDR2 YYREEE (reference sequence). V was clipped by 3 bases and J by 5 bases; unmatched bases: 7. The CDR3 extends over 15 amino acids. The CDR3 here is CASSSPGTGGDEQYF. The CDR3 coding sequence is TGTGCCAGCAGCTCGCCCGGGACAGGGGGTGACGAGCAGTACTTC.

This sequence joins TRBV6-5 and TRBJ1-2, with a tentative D call TRBD1 (5 bases). CDR3 length: 14 amino acids. CDR1 is MNHEY and CDR2 is SVGAGI in the germline V gene. Trimming took off 0 bases at V and 8 bases at J, with 13 bases between the two ends. The CDR3 DNA sequence: TGTGCCAGCAGTTACTCGCCACAGGTTGCGGGCTACACCTTC. Translation: CASSYSPQVAGYTF.

The genes are TRBV28 and TRBJ2-7; possible D gene TRBD1, 6 bases. Trimming stripped 11 bases from V and 0 bases from J, with 14 bases between. The germline CDR1 and CDR2 sequences are MDHEN and SYDVKM. This CDR3 is built from 13 residues. The CDR3 DNA follows: TGTGCCTCCCACCAGGACAGCTCCTACGAGCAGTACTTC. Its translation is CASHQDSSYEQYF.

The V call is TRBV19, the J call TRBJ1-1; 8 bases map to TRBD1. The germline V gene encodes CDR1 LNHDA and CDR2 SQIVND (reference sequence). Germline trimming cut 4 bases from V and 6 bases from J; bases unmatched to any gene: 7. This CDR3 has 14 residues. The CDR3 coding sequence is TGTGCCAGTAGTAGCAGGGGGCGCCTCTCTGAAGCTTTCTTT. Its translation: CASSSRGRLSEAFF.

The V gene is TRBV5-6, the J gene TRBJ1-3; 8 bases agree with TRBD1. Germline CDR1 reads SGHDT; CDR2 reads YYEEEE. The junction had 9 bases not matched to a gene; V was cut back by 4 bases and J by 3 bases. This CDR3 spans 16 amino acids. The CDR3 region is CASSPGARGLGNTIYF. CDR3 coding DNA: TGTGCCAGCAGCCCAGGGGCCAGGGGGCTTGGAAACACCATATATTTT.

The rearrangement joins TRBV19 to TRBJ2-7; 7 bases fit TRBD1. Germline V gives CDR1 LNHDA, CDR2 SQIVND (reference sequence). There are 14 residues in the CDR3. J lost 3 bases, V lost 5 bases, and 7 bases had no gene match. CDR3 DNA sequence: TGTGCCAGTAGTTCCGGGACAGTGAACTACGAGCAGTACTTC. As protein: CASSSGTVNYEQYF.

The chain couples TRBV6-2 or TRBV6-3 to TRBJ1-5, with 7 positions matching TRBD1. This CDR3 has 19 amino acids. The trim removed 0 bases at V and 0 bases at J, leaving 11 bases unmatched. CDR1 and CDR2 (germline): MNHEY, SVGEGT. CDR3 nucleotide sequence: TGTGCCAGCAGTTACTCGGGGCAGGGGGTTAAATATAGCAATCAGCCCCAGCATTTT. It specifies CASSYSGQGVKYSNQPQHF.

With regard to this clone: A read error may account for a junction end that differs from germline. The gene calls are TRBV11-3 and TRBJ2-1; D call uncertain. The length of the CDR3 is 17 residues. CDR1 and CDR2 from the germline V gene are SGHNT and YENEEA. This chain's CDR3 is CASRLGAKYPAEKEQFF. In DNA, the CDR3 is TGTGCCAGCAGATTAGGCGCCAAGTACCCCGCCGAGAAGGAGCAGTTCTTC.

This chain links TRBV7-3 with TRBJ2-3; 8 nucleotides line up with TRBD2. The germline CDR1 and CDR2 sequences are SGHTA and FQGTGA. CDR3 length equals 15 residues. V lost 4 bases and J lost 2; bases outside the gene matches: 5. CDR3 region: CASSSLAGYTDTQYF. Here the CDR3 DNA reads TGTGCCAGCAGCTCCTTAGCGGGGTACACAGATACGCAGTATTTT. Filled out from reference TRBV7-3 and TRBJ2-3, the complete variable domain reads GAGVSQTPSNKVTEKGKYVELRCDPISGHTALYWYRQSLGQGPEFLIYFQGTGAADDSGLPNDRFFAVRPEGSVSTLKIQRTERGDSAVYLCASSSLAGYTDTQYFGPGTRLTVL.

This clone appeared once. This sequence joins TRBV7-9 and TRBJ2-2, with 7 bases lining up with TRBD2. V shed 7 bases and J 3 bases; nucleotides not matched to a gene: 8. The CDR3 extends over 15 amino acids. In germline, CDR1 is SEHNR, CDR2 FQNEAQ (reference sequence). Here the CDR3 reads CASTSRLADTGELFF. The CDR3 DNA reads as TGTGCCAGCACCAGTAGGCTAGCGGACACCGGGGAGCTGTTTTTT. Combining the CDR3 with reference TRBV7-9 and TRBJ2-2 gives the whole variable domain DTGVSQNPRHKITKRGQNVTFRCDPISEHNRLYWYRQTLGQGPEFLTYFQNEAQLEKSRLLSDRFSAERPKGSFSTLEIQRTEQGDSAMYLCASTSRLADTGELFFGEGSRLTVL.

The chain recombines TRBV19 with TRBJ2-5; 13 bases match TRBD2. Germline-derived CDR1 and CDR2 are LNHDA and SQIVND (reference sequence). CDR3 size: 17 residues. V dropped 2 bases and J dropped 4; count of bases not matched to a gene: 7. CDR3 amino acids: CASSITSGGAVGETQYF. In nucleotides, the CDR3 is TGTGCCAGTAGTATAACTAGCGGGGGGGCCGTGGGAGAGACCCAGTACTTC.

This clone was detected once. Written as DNA, the CDR3 is TGTGCCAGTAGGCGGACAGGGAGGGTCGAGCAGTACTTC. Protein product: CASRRTGRVEQYF. The chain carries TRBV19 and TRBJ2-7, with D possibly TRBD1 on 8 matching bases. Germline-derived CDR1 and CDR2 are LNHDA and SQIVND (reference sequence). V dropped 6 bases and J dropped 6 bases, with 15 bases sitting between them. This CDR3 is built from 13 residues. Combining the CDR3 with reference TRBV19 and TRBJ2-7 gives the whole variable domain DGGITQSPKYLFRKEGQNVTLSCEQNLNHDAMYWYRQDPGQGLRLIYYSQIVNDFQKGDIAEGYSVSREKKESFPLTVTSAQKNPTAFYLCASRRTGRVEQYFGPGTRLTVT.

The chain employs TRBV5-4 and TRBJ2-2; 8 bases line up with TRBD1. The germline V gene has CDR1 SGHNT and CDR2 YYREEE (reference sequence). After removal of 3 bases from V and 6 bases from J, the junction contained 7 bases not matched to a gene. The CDR3 covers 15 residues. The CDR3 nucleotides are TGTGCCAGCAGCTCAGGACAGGGAGGATCCGGGGAGCTGTTTTTT. As protein: CASSSGQGGSGELFF. Based on the CDR3 plus reference TRBV5-4 and TRBJ2-2, the full variable domain is ETGVTQSPTHLIKTRGQQVTLRCSSQSGHNTVSWYQQALGQGPQFIFQYYREEENGRGNFPPRFSGLQFPNYSSELNVNALELDDSALYLCASSSGQGGSGELFFGEGSRLTVL.